One and the same sample provided the 2 T cell receptor beta chains below, sequenced in a study of monozygotic twins with inflammatory bowel disease. TCRdb re-called the 5' RACE reads and shows each CDR3 protein once, DNA omitted. The table gives approximately 400,000 distinct CDR3 sequences; the top ten clones make up 2.4% of it. Specimen: blood. The receptors were sampled from a human donor with ulcerative colitis or Crohn's disease, or a healthy co-twin of an affected twin (not recorded which).

The rearrangement uses TRBV27 and TRBJ2-7; TCRdb's D call of TRBD2 is untestable without DNA. CDR1 is MNHEY and CDR2 is SMNVEV in the germline V gene (reference sequence). This CDR3 is built from 17 residues. This CDR3 reads CASSLSESRTFPYEQYF.

The chain uses TRBV4-2 and TRBJ1-6; TCRdb indicates TRBD1, and absent DNA this call remains unverified. Per the germline V gene, CDR1 is LGHNA and CDR2 is YNFKEQ. The CDR3 spans 16 residues. This chain's CDR3 is CASSQSTGFYNSPLHF.